This T cell receptor beta chain comes out of a study of T-cell reconstitution after alpha-beta-depleted transplantation in children. This clonotype was seen a few times. Its specificity is unknown. Study-level points and caveats: The study reportedly traced alpha-beta T cells about two months after transplant to several hundred expanded graft clones.

For TCRbeta, the library was prepared with unique molecular identifiers. TCRdb analysed the PCR reads with MiXCR anew, one entry per CDR3 protein. The data hold a few hundred thousand distinct CDR3 sequences, with more than 20% observed a single time. Trimming removed 5 bases from V and 5 bases from J, with 13 bases in between. The length of the CDR3 is 14 residues. The sequence was obtained from a boy less than two years old with Wiskott-Aldrich syndrome, due to receive a stem cell transplant. The rearrangement links TRBV12-3 or TRBV12-4 to TRBJ1-5, with a tentative D call TRBD1 (5 bases). Sample: PBMCs, taken before TCRalphabeta/CD19-depleted stem cell transplant. CDR3 residues: CASSHGQNYQPQHF. The CDR3 nucleotides are TGTGCCAGCAGTCACGGACAAAATTATCAGCCCCAGCATTTT.